This entry concerns a single T cell receptor (beta chain). J lost 0 bases, V lost 2 bases, and 4 bases had no gene match. This CDR3 is built from 14 residues. Germline V gene sequence: CDR1 GTSNPN, CDR2 SVGIG (reference sequence). This specimen comes from a study of blood T cell repertoires in COVID-19. Study-wide background: Acute and convalescent COVID-19 specimens originated in the United States, Italy and Spain. T cells, B-cell-depleted T cells, or PBMCs provided the cDNA or gDNA that served as material.

Original analysis: From reference gene primer amplification, estimates of nucleated cell counts were derived. Sequencing was performed with immunoSEQ multiplex PCR; in TCRdb, only in-frame clones are kept and a portion is missing. V and J calls plus clone size are reproduced from that table; the DNA served to infer D and trimming. The table includes about 150,000 clones, approximately 83% detected once. The sequencing sample was made of peripheral blood. J is TRBJ2-7 and V is TRBV30, with 7 bases lining up with TRBD1. This clonotype was sampled from a woman of 80 years or more with acute or convalescent COVID-19. The CDR3 here is CAWSRGQYSYEQYF. CDR3 sequence (DNA): TGTGCCTGGAGTAGGGGACAGTACTCCTACGAGCAGTACTTC.